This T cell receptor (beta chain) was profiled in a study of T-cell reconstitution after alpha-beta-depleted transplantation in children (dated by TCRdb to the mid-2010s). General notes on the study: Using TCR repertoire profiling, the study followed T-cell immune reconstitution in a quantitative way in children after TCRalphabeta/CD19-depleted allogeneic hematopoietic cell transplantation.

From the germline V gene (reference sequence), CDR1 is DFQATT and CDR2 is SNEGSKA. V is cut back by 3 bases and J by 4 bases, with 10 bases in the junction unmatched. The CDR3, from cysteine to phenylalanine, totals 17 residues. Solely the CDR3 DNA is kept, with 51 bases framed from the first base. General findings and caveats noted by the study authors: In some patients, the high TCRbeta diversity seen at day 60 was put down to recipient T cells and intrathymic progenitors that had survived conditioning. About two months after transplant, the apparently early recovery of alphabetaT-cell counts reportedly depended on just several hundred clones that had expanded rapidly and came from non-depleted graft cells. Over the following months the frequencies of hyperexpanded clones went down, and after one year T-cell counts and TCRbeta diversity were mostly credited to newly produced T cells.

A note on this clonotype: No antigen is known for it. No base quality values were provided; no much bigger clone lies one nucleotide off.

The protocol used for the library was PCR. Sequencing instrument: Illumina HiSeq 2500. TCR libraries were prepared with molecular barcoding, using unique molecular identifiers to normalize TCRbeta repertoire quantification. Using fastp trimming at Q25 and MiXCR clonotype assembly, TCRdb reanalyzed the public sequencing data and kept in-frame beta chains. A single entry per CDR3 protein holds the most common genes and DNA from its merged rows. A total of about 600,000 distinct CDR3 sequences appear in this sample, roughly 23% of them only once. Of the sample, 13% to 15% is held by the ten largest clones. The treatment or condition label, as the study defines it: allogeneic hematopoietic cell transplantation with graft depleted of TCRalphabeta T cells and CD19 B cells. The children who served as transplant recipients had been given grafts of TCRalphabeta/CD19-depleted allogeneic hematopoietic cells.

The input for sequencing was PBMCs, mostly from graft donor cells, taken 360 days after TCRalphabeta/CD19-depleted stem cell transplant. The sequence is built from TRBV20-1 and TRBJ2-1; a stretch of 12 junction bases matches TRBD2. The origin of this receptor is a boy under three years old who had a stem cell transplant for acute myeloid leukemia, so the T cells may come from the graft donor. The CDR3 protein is CSASSTSGGIPYNEQFF. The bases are TGCAGTGCTAGCTCGACTAGCGGGGGTATCCCGTACAATGAGCAGTTCTTC.